This T cell receptor (beta chain) was sequenced during a study of blood T cells in healthy people across ages. Study-level points and caveats: Possibly, changes in expanded clonotypes were confounded because donor CMV status was unknown.

A second about 7 to 12 cycle PCR used barcoded and J-beta primers. Using its own MiXCR run on the 5' RACE reads, TCRdb lists one record per CDR3 protein. The sample lists about 800,000 distinct CDR3 sequences; 58% were seen once. This clonotype has just one count. The antigen remains undetermined. Germline V gives CDR1 SGHRS, CDR2 YFSETQ. V was pared by 4 bases and J by 7 bases, with 14 bases between. CDR3 size: 13 residues. This TCR was recovered from a young man in good health. V is TRBV5-1 and J is TRBJ1-1; a weak D match, TRBD1 (5 bases). Input material: blood. The DNA for the CDR3 is TGCGCCAGCAGCACCCGCGGGGCGATTGAAGCTTTCTTT. Translating gives CASSTRGAIEAFF.